This is a list of T cell receptor beta chains from one sample in a study of T cells after posttransplantation cyclophosphamide. Repertoires were generated with immunoSEQ multiplex PCR, while TCRdb's copy carries only in-frame clones and drops some. The data contain over 10,000 clones, around 2.1% of them seen just once; the ten biggest clones take up roughly 15%. This specimen was PBMCs, taken after allogeneic stem cell transplant with posttransplant cyclophosphamide. The receptors were sampled from a male patient aged 25-45 years who received an allogeneic stem cell transplant from a related donor, was CMV-positive, and had no GVHD. Some T cells may be the graft donor's. Both conserved end residues are trimmed from each CDR3. Each record gives: V gene, CDR3 protein.

V gene: TRBV7-2; CDR3 protein: ASSYYKDIQY
V gene: TRBV29-1; CDR3 protein: SVETPGRDNEQF
V gene: TRBV6-1; CDR3 protein: ASRGQGINSPLH
V gene: TRBV27; CDR3 protein: ASSFRGHGYT
V gene: TRBV7-9; CDR3 protein: ASSDTRADTQY
V gene: TRBV5-1; CDR3 protein: ASSFQGQTEAF
V gene: TRBV28; CDR3 protein: ASSFIRTSLINEQF
V gene: TRBV11-1; CDR3 protein: ASSLAEVADTQY
V gene: TRBV5-6; CDR3 protein: ASSLGAQATNEKLF
V gene: TRBV2; CDR3 protein: ASRIQGAIGQPQH
V gene: TRBV18; CDR3 protein: ASSPDSAIFTDTQY
V gene: TRBV5-1; CDR3 protein: ASSLGRASSYNSPLH
V gene: TRBV6-5; CDR3 protein: ASSYSATGPRSPF
V gene: TRBV18; CDR3 protein: ASSTGENTEAF
V gene: TRBV6-5; CDR3 protein: ASNRQGSGTEAF
V gene: TRBV15; CDR3 protein: ATSRDSPSGGETQY